One and the same sample provided the 29 T cell receptor beta chains below, sequenced in a study of naive and memory T cell subsets. Notes on the study in general: A few larger clonotypes appeared in naive repertoires, especially CD8, possibly memory cells re-expressing CD45RA.

Two oligonucleotides, mixed equimolar, formed the beta constant-region primer covering TRBC1 and TRBC2. The ligated cDNA underwent four PCR rounds using SP2 and nested alpha and beta constant-region primers. TCRdb used MiXCR to reprocess the UMI-ligation and nested PCR reads, holding one entry per CDR3 protein. Altogether about 160,000 distinct CDR3 sequences are present, about 23% being singletons, with the ten largest covering 0.085% to 0.11%. Their antigens remain unidentified. Sequences were obtained from naive CD4+ T cells from blood. These receptors all come from a human donor in good health.

This chain connects TRBV29-1 to TRBJ1-4; D call uncertain. V was pared by 4 bases and J by 7 bases, with 13 bases between. CDR3 length: 13 residues. Germline V gene lookup returns CDR1 SQVTM and CDR2 ANQGSEA. The DNA for the CDR3 is TGCAGCGTTGTGACCTGGGATACTGAAAAACTGTTTTTT. The encoded protein is CSVVTWDTEKLFF.

Only a few counts were recorded for this clonotype. V gene TRBV29-1 combines with J gene TRBJ2-7; 8 bases fit TRBD2. Germline values: CDR1 SQVTM, CDR2 ANQGSEA. CDR3 size: 15 residues. Trimming at V came to 4 bases and at J to 4 bases, leaving 12 bases not matched to a gene. The CDR3 DNA reads TGCAGCGTTGCGTTAAGCAGCGGGAGTTCTTACGAGCAGTACTTC. Translating gives CSVALSSGSSYEQYF.

This chain connects TRBV29-1 to TRBJ2-3; D is undetermined. The ends were cut back, 2 bases at V and 6 bases at J, with 12 bases in the middle. The germline V gene encodes CDR1 SQVTM and CDR2 ANQGSEA. This CDR3 comprises 13 residues. DNA for the CDR3: TGCAGCGTTGAAAACAGATTGGTTGATACGCAGTATTTT. The encoded protein is CSVENRLVDTQYF.

This clonotype was found a few times. CDR3 region: CASTPDRVLGYTF. The CDR3 DNA follows: TGTGCCAGCACCCCGGACAGGGTTCTTGGCTACACCTTC. This rearrangement joins TRBV28 to TRBJ1-2, with 8 bases fitting TRBD1. Germline CDR1 is MDHEN and CDR2 is SYDVKM. V shed 7 bases, J shed 7 bases, and the junction held 8 bases outside the gene matches. There are 13 residues in the CDR3.

The rearrangement uses TRBV5-1 and TRBJ2-6; D remains unclear. V lost 6 bases and J lost 1, with 11 bases in between. The germline CDR1 and CDR2 sequences are SGHRS and YFSETQ. This CDR3 has 15 amino acids. CDR3 protein: CASIGYISGANVLTF. The CDR3 DNA follows: TGCGCCAGCATCGGGTACATATCTGGGGCCAACGTCCTGACTTTC. Looking up the rest from reference TRBV5-1 and TRBJ2-6 gives the full variable domain: KAGVTQTPRYLIKTRGQQVTLSCSPISGHRSVSWYQQTPGQGLQFLFEYFSETQRNKGNFPGRFSGRQFSNSRSEMNVSTLELGDSALYLCASIGYISGANVLTFGAGSRLTVL.

The table lists this clonotype with a few counts. The V gene is TRBV21-1, the J gene TRBJ1-2; the table's D call, TRBD1, was not checked against the DNA. TRBV21-1 is a pseudogene. The CDR3 is made up of 15 amino acids. As DNA, the CDR3 is TGTGCCAGCAGCAAAGCAGCAGGGGGGTTCTATGGCTACACCTTC. Translation: CASSKAAGGFYGYTF.

The V gene is TRBV5-1, the J gene TRBJ2-3; 7 nucleotides agree with TRBD2. The CDR3 has 15 residues. Trimming at V came to 4 bases and at J to 6 bases, leaving 11 bases not matched to a gene. CDR1 SGHRS and CDR2 YFSETQ come from the germline V gene. CDR3 sequence (DNA): TGCGCCAGCAGCCCCGGACTAGTTATGGGGGATACGCAGTATTTT. Translated: CASSPGLVMGDTQYF. Using reference TRBV5-1 and TRBJ2-3 for the parts outside the CDR3, the full variable domain is KAGVTQTPRYLIKTRGQQVTLSCSPISGHRSVSWYQQTPGQGLQFLFEYFSETQRNKGNFPGRFSGRQFSNSRSEMNVSTLELGDSALYLCASSPGLVMGDTQYFGPGTRLTVL.

V and J are TRBV29-1 and TRBJ2-2; 8 bases map to TRBD2. This CDR3 has 14 residues. Germline V gene data show CDR1 as SQVTM and CDR2 as ANQGSEA. J gave up 5 bases and V 7 bases, and 9 bases lay outside the gene matches. The CDR3 coding sequence is TGCAGCGCCTTAGCGGGACGCCTAACCGGGGAGCTGTTTTTT. This gives the protein CSALAGRLTGELFF.

This clonotype was seen ten or more times. The CDR3 spells CASSLSGSGEQFF. The CDR3, as DNA: TGTGCCAGCAGTCTTAGCGGGAGCGGTGAGCAGTTCTTC. The rearrangement uses TRBV6-5 and TRBJ2-1; 9 bases are a match to TRBD2. V lost 5 bases and J lost 9; bases outside the gene matches: 5. Germline CDR1 and CDR2: MNHEY and SVGAGI. There are 13 residues in the CDR3.

This clonotype was counted between two and nine times. V is TRBV5-1 and J is TRBJ2-5; no clear D gene. The V gene lost 1 base and the J gene lost 2 bases, with 12 bases spanning the gap. CDR1 SGHRS and CDR2 YFSETQ come from the germline V gene. This CDR3 is built from 15 residues. Written as DNA, the CDR3 is TGCGCCAGCAGCTTGTCCTCGCGAGAGCAAGAGACCCAGTACTTC. It translates to CASSLSSREQETQYF.

This clonotype was counted only a few times. V and J are TRBV3-1 and TRBJ2-1; the match to TRBD2 covers 14 bases. Per the germline V gene, CDR1 is LGHDT and CDR2 is YNNKEL (reference sequence). V lost 0 bases to trimming and J lost 5 bases; unmatched junction nucleotides: 3. The CDR3 length is 17 residues. DNA for the CDR3: TGTGCCAGCAGCCAAGAGGGACTAGCGGGAGACCACAATGAGCAGTTCTTC. Residues: CASSQEGLAGDHNEQFF.

This clonotype has only a few counts. CDR3 region: CASSPTPRLQSTDTQYF. CDR3 nucleotide sequence: TGCGCCAGCAGCCCGACTCCTAGACTCCAGTCCACAGATACGCAGTATTTT. The chain links TRBV4-1 to TRBJ2-3, with no clear D. Trimming shortened V by 4 bases and J by 2 bases, and 19 bases separated the two germline ends. The CDR3 sequence is 17 residues long. CDR1 and CDR2 (germline): MGHRA, YSYEKL.

V and J are TRBV6-6 and TRBJ2-5, with D tentatively TRBD1 (7 bases). The CDR3 sequence is 14 residues long. Per the germline V gene, CDR1 is MNHNY and CDR2 is SVGAGI (reference sequence). V shed 5 bases and J shed 5 bases, with 15 bases lying between them. CDR3 loop: CASSLGRGAETQYF. The CDR3, as DNA: TGTGCCAGCAGTCTTGGCAGGGGGGCGGAGACCCAGTACTTC.

The rearrangement joins TRBV12-3 or TRBV12-4 to TRBJ1-1; D remains unclear. The CDR3 loop spans 14 amino acids. The V gene lost 7 bases and the J gene lost 9 bases, with 21 bases spanning the gap. The CDR3 sequence is CASTLDLATTKAFF. Written as DNA, the CDR3 is TGTGCCAGCACCCTCGACCTTGCGACTACGAAAGCTTTCTTT.

V gene TRBV7-9 combines with J gene TRBJ2-1, with 7 bases matching TRBD2. The CDR3 length is 17 residues. CDR1 SEHNR and CDR2 FQNEAQ come from the germline V gene (reference sequence). V was clipped by 8 bases and J by 5 bases; unmatched bases: 18. The CDR3 nucleotides read TGTGCCAGCGGAGGTAGCGCGGCGGGAGTCTTCCACAATGAGCAGTTCTTC. This gives the protein CASGGSAAGVFHNEQFF.

V usage is TRBV2 and J usage is TRBJ2-3; D gene unclear. Germline loops: CDR1 SNHLY, CDR2 FYNNEI. The CDR3 sequence is 11 residues long. Trimming cost V 3 bases and J 5 bases, with 3 bases left between them. CDR3 sequence: CASSDVDTQYF. As DNA, the CDR3 is TGTGCCAGCAGTGACGTAGATACGCAGTATTTT.

The CDR3 nucleotides read TGTGCCAGCAGTTTAGTAACCCCTGGGGCCAACGTCCTGACTTTC. It codes for CASSLVTPGANVLTF. This chain joins TRBV28 and TRBJ2-6; D call uncertain. V was trimmed by 2 bases and J by 2 bases, leaving 7 bases between them. Germline values: CDR1 MDHEN, CDR2 SYDVKM. The CDR3 spans 15 residues.

The genes are TRBV5-4 and TRBJ2-7; the match to TRBD2 covers 9 bases. V shed 3 bases, J shed 2 bases, and the junction held 6 bases outside the gene matches. This CDR3 is 15 amino acids long. CDR1 SGHNT and CDR2 YYREEE come from the germline V gene (reference sequence). As DNA, the CDR3 is TGTGCCAGCAGCTCCGGGACTAGCAGGACCTACGAGCAGTACTTC. Encoded protein: CASSSGTSRTYEQYF.

The V call is TRBV28, the J call TRBJ2-4; D may correspond to TRBD1 or TRBD2 (6 bases each). V lost 2 bases and J 1 base, leaving 12 bases between the germline ends. The CDR3 sequence is 16 residues long. CDR1 is MDHEN, CDR2 SYDVKM, per germline. The CDR3 nucleotides are TGTGCCAGCAGTTTACCGGGGGCGCAGGCCAAAAACATTCAGTACTTC. Its protein product is CASSLPGAQAKNIQYF.

This clonotype turned up a few times. The chain joins TRBV6-5 to TRBJ2-4, with D tentatively TRBD1 (5 bases). The ends were cut back, 0 bases at V and 13 bases at J, with 16 bases in the middle. The germline V gene encodes CDR1 MNHEY and CDR2 SVGAGI. The CDR3 has 14 residues. CDR3 amino acids: CASSYSGAPSIQYF. CDR3 in DNA: TGTGCCAGCAGTTACTCTGGGGCCCCTTCGATCCAGTACTTC.

This clonotype was seen more than once but under ten times. J is TRBJ1-1 and V is TRBV11-2; D is unresolved. The CDR3 spans 13 residues. CDR1 is SGHAT and CDR2 is FQNNGV in the germline V gene. V lost 3 bases to trimming and J lost 1 base, with 6 bases between them. The CDR3 nucleotides are TGTGCCAGCAGCTTTGAGGAGAACACTGAAGCTTTCTTT. Its translation is CASSFEENTEAFF. The variable domain in full, with the rest retrieved from reference TRBV11-2 and TRBJ1-1, is EAGVAQSPRYKIIEKRQSVAFWCNPISGHATLYWYQQILGQGPKLLIQFQNNGVVDDSQLPKDRFSAERLKGVDSTLKIQPAKLEDSAVYLCASSFEENTEAFFGQGTRLTVV.

This clonotype was found a few times. The V and J genes are TRBV6-2 or TRBV6-3 and TRBJ2-6; D remains ambiguous. The V end lost 6 bases, the J end lost 0 bases, and 9 bases lay between the germline ends. The CDR3 sequence is 15 residues long. CDR1 MNHEY and CDR2 SVGEGT come from the germline V gene. CDR3 sequence (DNA): TGTGCCAGCAGCCCTCCCAGCTCTGGGGCCAACGTCCTGACTTTC. Translation: CASSPPSSGANVLTF.

The chain links TRBV24-1 to TRBJ2-1; D is unclear. V gave up 3 bases and J gave up 0 bases, with 11 bases separating them. Germline CDR1 reads KGHDR; CDR2 reads SFDVKD. This CDR3 is built from 16 residues. DNA for the CDR3: TGTGCCACCAGTGATCCCCGTGGTTTCTCCTACAATGAGCAGTTCTTC. Translation gives CATSDPRGFSYNEQFF.

The chain carries TRBV20-1 and TRBJ2-7; possibly TRBD1 for D (5 bases). Germline V lookup: CDR1 DFQATT, CDR2 SNEGSKA (reference sequence). The CDR3 has 14 residues. Trimming removed 1 base from V and 1 base from J, with 11 bases in between. CDR3 protein: CSARVNRMSYEQYF. The CDR3 region has the DNA TGCAGTGCTAGAGTTAACAGGATGTCCTACGAGCAGTACTTC.

This clonotype was recorded many times. The rearrangement links TRBV28 to TRBJ2-7; D is undetermined. The CDR3 length is 13 residues. CDR1 and CDR2 (germline): MDHEN, SYDVKM. The ends were cut back, 7 bases at V and 3 bases at J, with 13 bases in the middle. CDR3 DNA sequence: TGTGCCAGCAAGAGTCCCACCCGCTACGAGCAGTACTTC. Protein: CASKSPTRYEQYF.

The chain has TRBV29-1 and TRBJ2-4; TRBD2 agrees at 13 bases. CDR1 and CDR2 from the germline V gene are SQVTM and ANQGSEA. The CDR3 consists of 15 residues. J gave up 9 bases and V 4 bases, and 9 bases lay outside the gene matches. As DNA, the CDR3 is TGCAGCGTTGGACTAGCGGGAGGAGGGGCGGCCATTCAGTACTTC. It yields the protein CSVGLAGGGAAIQYF.

This clonotype was found many times. CDR3: CASSLDGASGNTIYF. CDR3 in DNA: TGTGCCAGCAGCTTAGACGGTGCCTCTGGAAACACCATATATTTT. The genes are TRBV11-3 and TRBJ1-3; D unclear. The CDR3 has 15 residues. The germline gives CDR1 SGHNT, CDR2 YENEEA. V was pared by 0 bases and J by 0 bases, with 6 bases between.

The genes are TRBV29-1 and TRBJ2-7, with D unclear. Germline loops: CDR1 SQVTM, CDR2 ANQGSEA. The CDR3 consists of 10 residues. V was pared by 7 bases and J by 4 bases, with 8 bases between. CDR3 loop: CSAVRYEQYF. Written as DNA, the CDR3 is TGCAGCGCCGTCAGGTACGAGCAGTACTTC.

This clonotype was seen a handful of times. V usage is TRBV20-1 and J usage is TRBJ2-7, with 7 bases lining up with TRBD2. CDR3 size: 13 residues. V gave up 6 bases and J gave up 0 bases; unmatched junction bases: 5. The V gene's germline CDR1 is DFQATT and CDR2 SNEGSKA (reference sequence). The CDR3, as DNA: TGCAGTGCGGAAAGCGGGACCTCCTACGAGCAGTACTTC. This codes for CSAESGTSYEQYF.